The present entry profiles one T cell receptor beta chain with its context. The target antigen is unknown. The sample comes from a study of T cells in localized non-small cell lung cancer. Study-level results: With higher T cell density in blood came longer overall survival. Compared with tumor, uninvolved adjacent lung displayed greater T cell clonality, ranking highest overall. In adjacent lung, a median roughly 58 of the top 100 tumor clones were found.

The V gene lost 4 bases and the J gene lost 9 bases, with 13 bases spanning the gap. This CDR3 region has 13 residues. Germline V lookup: CDR1 SGHTA, CDR2 FQGNSA. Generated by immunoSEQ multiplex PCR, the TCRdb table keeps only in-frame clones and is missing some. In the table there are 25,000 to 35,000 clones, about 91% of which are singletons. The origin of this receptor is a man aged 35 to 69 with stage II lung adenocarcinoma. The chain employs TRBV7-2 and TRBJ2-1, with D unresolved. Material: PBMCs, obtained before any cancer treatment. Here the CDR3 reads CASSSGPGGEQFF. Here the CDR3 DNA reads TGTGCCAGCAGCTCCGGACCCGGCGGTGAGCAGTTCTTC.